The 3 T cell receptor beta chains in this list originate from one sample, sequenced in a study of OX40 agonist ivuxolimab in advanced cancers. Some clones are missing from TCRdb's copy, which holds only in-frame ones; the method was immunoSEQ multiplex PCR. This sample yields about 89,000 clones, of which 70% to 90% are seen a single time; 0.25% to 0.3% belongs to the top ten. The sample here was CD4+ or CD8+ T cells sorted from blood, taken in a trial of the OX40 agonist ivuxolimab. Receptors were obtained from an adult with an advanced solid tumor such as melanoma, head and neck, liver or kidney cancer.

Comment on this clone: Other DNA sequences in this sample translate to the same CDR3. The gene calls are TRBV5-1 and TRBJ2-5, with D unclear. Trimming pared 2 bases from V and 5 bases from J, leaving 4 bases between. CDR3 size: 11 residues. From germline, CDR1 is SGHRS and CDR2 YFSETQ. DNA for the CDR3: TGCGCCAGCAGCTTACAGGAGACCCAGTACTTC. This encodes CASSLQETQYF.

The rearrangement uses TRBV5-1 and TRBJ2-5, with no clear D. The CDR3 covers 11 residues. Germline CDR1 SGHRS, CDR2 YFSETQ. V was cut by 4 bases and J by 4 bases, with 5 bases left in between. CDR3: CASSDSETQYF. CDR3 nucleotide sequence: TGCGCCAGCAGCGACTCAGAGACCCAGTACTTC.

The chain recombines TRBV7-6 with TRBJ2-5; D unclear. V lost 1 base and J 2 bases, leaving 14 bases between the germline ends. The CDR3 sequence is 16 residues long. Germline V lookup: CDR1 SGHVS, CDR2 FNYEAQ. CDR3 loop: CASSLEPPTGQETQYF. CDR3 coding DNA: TGTGCCAGCAGCTTAGAACCGCCGACCGGGCAAGAGACCCAGTACTTC.